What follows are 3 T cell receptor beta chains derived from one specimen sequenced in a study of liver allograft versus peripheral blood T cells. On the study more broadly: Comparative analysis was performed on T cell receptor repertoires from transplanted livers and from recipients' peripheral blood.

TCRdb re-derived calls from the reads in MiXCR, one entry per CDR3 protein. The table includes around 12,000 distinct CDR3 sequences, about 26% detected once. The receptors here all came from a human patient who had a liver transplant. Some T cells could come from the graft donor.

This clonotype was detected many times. CDR3 in amino acids: CASSMITGDYEQYF. The CDR3 DNA reads as TGTGCCAGTAGTATGATTACAGGGGACTACGAGCAGTACTTC. The V gene is TRBV19, the J gene TRBJ2-7; the match to TRBD1 covers 7 bases. Germline-derived CDR1 and CDR2 are LNHDA and SQIVND (reference sequence). Losses at the gene ends were 3 bases for V and 3 bases for J; bases not matched to a gene: 5. The CDR3 has 14 residues.

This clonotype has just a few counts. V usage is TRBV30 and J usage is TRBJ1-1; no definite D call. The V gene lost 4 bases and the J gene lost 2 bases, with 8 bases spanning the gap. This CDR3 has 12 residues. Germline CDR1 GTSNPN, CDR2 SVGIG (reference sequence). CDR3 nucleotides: TGTGCCTGGAAGCCCTTCAACACTGAAGCTTTCTTT. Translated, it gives CAWKPFNTEAFF.

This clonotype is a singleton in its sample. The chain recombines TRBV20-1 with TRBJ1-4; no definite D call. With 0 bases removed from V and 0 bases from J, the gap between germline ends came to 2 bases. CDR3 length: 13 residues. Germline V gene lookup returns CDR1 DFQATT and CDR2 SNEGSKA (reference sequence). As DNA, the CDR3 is TGCAGTGCTAGAGATCCAACTAATGAAAAACTGTTTTTT. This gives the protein CSARDPTNEKLFF.